Detailed here is one T cell receptor (beta chain). The antigen is unknown. The PCR had 60 Vbeta and 13 Jbeta primers. TCRdb's table, derived via immunoSEQ multiplex PCR, lists solely in-frame clones and lacks some. The sample yields roughly 100,000 clones, about 80% seen once. This entry belongs to a study of cytomegalovirus exposure and HLA in healthy donors. Study observations and caveats: According to a later analysis, donors in an Asian-associated ancestry cluster reportedly had fewer N-insertions than the roughly 670-donor mean. A later analysis found that most CMV-associated TCR beta chains appeared HLA-restricted.

Sequenced: PBMCs. The TCR was taken from a male donor in good health and CMV-seropositive.

The DNA for the CDR3 is TGTGCCAGCAGTTATGACAGTCGCTATGGCTACACCTTC. Translating it yields CASSYDSRYGYTF. The chain couples TRBV6-5 to TRBJ1-2; TRBD1 might be the D (5 bases). Trimming took 3 bases from V and 4 from J, leaving 9 bases between them. Germline values: CDR1 MNHEY, CDR2 SVGAGI. The CDR3 totals 13 residues.